The rows below give T cell receptor beta chains drawn from one sample of a study of blood T cell repertoires in COVID-19. Produced via immunoSEQ multiplex PCR; TCRdb's table is partial and in-frame only. The sample records about 230,000 clones, around nine tenths being singletons. Specimen: PBMCs or T cells enriched from blood (not recorded which). The source is a woman aged 25-40 years with acute COVID-19. The CDR3 runs from the conserved cysteine through the conserved F or W. Each record gives: D gene, J gene, clone size, V gene, CDR3 protein, CDR3 DNA. A D gene is named only where the DNA matches it firmly. A row's size may be missing; if present it is once, few, many or a size class.

TRBD1 TRBJ1-2 . TRBV6-5 CASSPGQGFGYGYTF TGTGCCAGCAGCCCGGGACAGGGCTTCGGCTATGGCTACACCTTC
. TRBJ1-1 . TRBV7-2 CASSLDRSTEAFF TGTGCCAGCAGCTTAGACCGCAGCACTGAAGCTTTCTTT
. TRBJ2-2 . TRBV11-2 CASSRPGRNTGELFF TGTGCCAGCAGCCGTCCGGGGAGGAACACCGGGGAGCTGTTTTTT
. TRBJ1-2 . TRBV27 CASSLAARNYGYTF TGTGCCAGCAGTTTAGCAGCGAGGAACTATGGCTACACCTTC
. TRBJ2-3 . TRBV5-1 CASSSLEGTQGYF TGCGCCAGCAGCTCCTTGGAAGGGACACAGGGGTATTTT
TRBD1 TRBJ1-2 . TRBV7-2 CASSPGQGANGYTF TGTGCCAGCAGCCCGGGACAGGGGGCCAATGGCTACACCTTC
. TRBJ1-6 . TRBV6-5 CASSYSETDYNSPLHF TGTGCCAGCAGTTACTCCGAGACAGATTATAATTCACCCCTCCACTTT
. TRBJ2-1 . TRBV9 CASSVGADSGEQFF TGTGCCAGCAGCGTAGGGGCAGATTCGGGGGAGCAGTTCTTC
. TRBJ1-5 few TRBV9 CASSVGRDGNQPQHF TGTGCCAGCAGCGTTGGGAGGGACGGCAATCAGCCCCAGCATTTT
TRBD1 TRBJ1-1 . TRBV6-4 CASSETGAEAEAFF TGTGCCAGCAGTGAAACAGGGGCGGAGGCTGAAGCTTTCTTT
. TRBJ2-2 . TRBV5-1 CASSSLQAGGTGELFF TGCGCCAGCAGCAGCTTGCAGGCGGGTGGCACCGGGGAGCTGTTTTTT
. TRBJ1-6 . TRBV24-1 CATSDFSRPGWVYNSPLHF TGTGCCACCAGTGATTTCAGTCGTCCCGGGTGGGTCTATAATTCACCCCTCCACTTT
. TRBJ1-2 few TRBV7-6 CASSPRREGYHTF TGTGCCAGCAGCCCTCGGAGGGAGGGCTATCACACCTTC
. TRBJ2-6 once TRBV6-5 CASTLSGANVLTF TGTGCCAGCACCCTCTCTGGGGCCAACGTCCTGACTTTC
. TRBJ1-5 few TRBV19 CASSIVGDFSNQPQHF TGTGCCAGTAGTATAGTTGGAGATTTTAGCAATCAGCCCCAGCATTTT
. TRBJ2-2 . TRBV5-1 CASSLVQPNTGELFF TGCGCCAGCAGCTTGGTACAGCCGAACACCGGGGAGCTGTTTTTT
. TRBJ1-2 . TRBV27 CASSFRANYGYTF TGTGCCAGCAGTTTTAGAGCTAACTATGGCTACACCTTC
TRBD1 TRBJ2-4 once TRBV7-8 CASSLVGQGPRGQYF TGTGCCAGCAGCTTAGTGGGACAGGGTCCGCGGGGCCAGTACTTC
TRBD1 TRBJ1-1 . TRBV10-2 CASSESRPGTGLTEAFF TGCGCCAGCAGTGAATCCCGCCCGGGGACAGGGCTCACTGAAGCTTTCTTT
. TRBJ2-7 . TRBV7-8 CASSLRDISYEQYF TGTGCCAGCAGCCTCCGGGACATCTCCTACGAGCAGTACTTC
. TRBJ1-2 . TRBV6-5 CASSSGDYGYTF TGTGCCAGCAGTTCGGGGGACTATGGCTACACCTTC
. TRBJ1-3 . TRBV7-9 CANEEAGNTIYF TGTGCCAACGAGGAAGCTGGAAACACCATATATTTT
. TRBJ2-7 . TRBV5-4 CASSLRGGPYEQYF TGTGCCAGCAGCTTGAGGGGGGGGCCCTACGAGCAGTACTTC